Below are 25 T cell receptor beta chains sequenced from a single sample in a study of blood T cell repertoires in COVID-19. Measured with immunoSEQ multiplex PCR; TCRdb has only the in-frame clones, and not every one. The profile shows nearly 200,000 clones, 70% to 90% of them singletons. The sample taken for sequencing was peripheral blood. The origin of the receptors is a man in his 60s with COVID-19, enrolled during active disease.

V gene TRBV6-5 combines with J gene TRBJ2-5; D is possibly TRBD2 (6 bases). The germline gives CDR1 MNHEY, CDR2 SVGAGI. This CDR3 has 13 residues. V was clipped by 6 bases and J by 5 bases, with 13 bases between them. Written as DNA, the CDR3 is TGTGCCAGCAGATTAATAGCGGTCGAGACCCAGTACTTC. As protein: CASRLIAVETQYF.

This clone was seen a single time. The rearrangement links TRBV6-7 to TRBJ1-5; D is uncertain. TRBV6-7 is recorded as an ORF, its role being uncertain. CDR3 length: 15 amino acids. The V end was cut by 5 bases, the J end by 3 bases, with 14 bases between. The CDR3 sequence is CASSLPRGFNQPQHF. CDR3 nucleotides: TGTGCCAGCAGTCTCCCCCGAGGATTCAATCAGCCCCAGCATTTT.

The rearrangement uses TRBV10-1 and TRBJ1-2; the match to TRBD1 covers 12 bases. The germline V gene encodes CDR1 WNHNN and CDR2 SYGVQD (reference sequence). Trimming took 6 bases from V and 6 from J; bases not matched to a gene: 5. The CDR3 spans 14 residues. The CDR3 loop is CASSSGQGAHGYTF. CDR3 in DNA: TGCGCCAGCAGCTCGGGACAGGGGGCCCATGGCTACACCTTC.

This clone was counted a few times. The chain has TRBV11-3 and TRBJ2-5; TRBD2 aligns across 11 bases. Germline V gene sequence: CDR1 SGHNT, CDR2 YENEEA. Trimming cost V 5 bases and J 3 bases; bases outside gene matches: 5. This CDR3 spans 15 amino acids. The CDR3 nucleotides read TGTGCCAGCAGCCCGGGACTAGCGGTCGAAGAGACCCAGTACTTC. Translating it yields CASSPGLAVEETQYF.

The V call is TRBV29-1, the J call TRBJ2-3; D possibly corresponds to TRBD2 (5 bases). The CDR3 runs 12 residues. Trimming removed 3 bases from V and 6 bases from J, with 10 bases in between. Germline CDR1 reads SQVTM; CDR2 reads ANQGSEA. CDR3 loop: CSVEGRSDTQYF. For the CDR3, the DNA is TGCAGCGTTGAGGGGAGATCGGATACGCAGTATTTT.

A word on this clone: This same CDR3 is encoded by further DNA sequences in the sample. CDR3 in amino acids: CASSATGGYGYTF. The CDR3 DNA reads TGTGCCAGCAGCGCGACAGGGGGATATGGCTACACCTTC. This chain links TRBV9 with TRBJ1-2; 9 bases are a match to TRBD1. There are 13 residues in the CDR3. Per the germline V gene, CDR1 is SGDLS and CDR2 is YYNGEE. The ends lost 3 bases at V and 5 bases at J; junction bases unmatched: 2.

The chain employs TRBV3-1 (or the pseudogene TRBV3-2) and TRBJ1-2; D is unresolved. This CDR3 region has 17 residues. The V end lost 0 bases, the J end lost 4 bases, and 18 bases lay between the germline ends. Germline V gene sequence: CDR1 LGHDT, CDR2 YNNKEL (reference sequence). The CDR3: CASSQEMRTAPIYGYTF. The CDR3 bases are TGTGCCAGCAGCCAAGAGATGCGGACTGCCCCCATCTATGGCTACACCTTC.

The gene calls are TRBV12-2 and TRBJ1-1; TRBD1 was called by the table and not checked on the DNA. TRBV12-2 is deemed a pseudogene. This CDR3 is 17 amino acids long. The CDR3 region has the DNA TGTGCAAGTCGCCCAAGCGGCTTCAGGGGGCAGGTTTGGAAAGCTTTCTTT. It is translated as CASRPSGFRGQVWKAFF.

This clone was picked up a small number of times. The genes are TRBV4-1 and TRBJ1-5; tentatively, D is TRBD1 (5 bases). Trimming stripped 0 bases from V and 7 bases from J, with 16 bases between. Germline V gene sequence: CDR1 MGHRA, CDR2 YSYEKL. The CDR3 contains 16 residues. CDR3 sequence: CASSQDYGGIGQPQHF. The CDR3 DNA reads as TGCGCCAGCAGCCAAGATTATGGGGGGATCGGACAGCCCCAGCATTTT.

The V and J genes are TRBV5-1 and TRBJ1-4, with 7 bases identical to TRBD1. The CDR3 has 12 amino acids. Per germline, CDR1 SGHRS and CDR2 YFSETQ. The trim removed 9 bases at V and 7 bases at J, leaving 6 bases unmatched. This chain's CDR3 is CATRGRGEKLFF. CDR3 sequence (DNA): TGCGCCACGAGGGGGCGCGGTGAAAAACTGTTTTTT. Looking up the rest from reference TRBV5-1 and TRBJ1-4 gives the full variable domain: KAGVTQTPRYLIKTRGQQVTLSCSPISGHRSVSWYQQTPGQGLQFLFEYFSETQRNKGNFPGRFSGRQFSNSRSEMNVSTLELGDSALYLCATRGRGEKLFFGSGTQLSVL.

The chain uses TRBV27 and TRBJ2-4; the match to TRBD2 covers 8 bases. Per the germline V gene, CDR1 is MNHEY and CDR2 is SMNVEV (reference sequence). V gave up 5 bases and J gave up 0 bases; unmatched junction bases: 9. The CDR3 loop spans 17 amino acids. The CDR3 DNA reads TGTGCCAGCAGTCCACAAGCCGGGGGGGTAGCCAAAAACATTCAGTACTTC. The encoded protein is CASSPQAGGVAKNIQYF.

V and J are TRBV7-9 and TRBJ2-1; 9 bases are shared with TRBD1. Trimming removed 5 bases from V and 7 bases from J; junction bases left unmatched: 12. Per the germline V gene, CDR1 is SEHNR and CDR2 is FQNEAQ (reference sequence). The CDR3 length is 16 residues. The CDR3 is CASSPLDRGWVNEQFF. CDR3 DNA sequence: TGTGCCAGCAGCCCGCTAGACAGGGGGTGGGTAAATGAGCAGTTCTTC.

This chain uses TRBV6-1 with TRBJ2-7; D gene unclear. There are 15 residues in the CDR3. With 2 bases removed from V and 2 bases from J, the gap between germline ends came to 13 bases. CDR1 is MNHNS, CDR2 SASEGT, per germline. CDR3 region: CASSEWSQSPYEQYF. The CDR3 bases are TGTGCCAGCAGTGAATGGTCGCAGTCACCCTACGAGCAGTACTTC.

The chain couples TRBV7-9 to TRBJ1-4; D might be TRBD1 (5 bases). The germline V gene encodes CDR1 SEHNR and CDR2 FQNEAQ (reference sequence). This CDR3 has 16 amino acids. V lost 4 bases to trimming and J lost 7 bases, with 19 bases between them. CDR3 sequence reads: CASSSYQGGTAEKLFF. CDR3 coding DNA: TGTGCCAGCAGCTCCTACCAGGGCGGTACGGCTGAAAAACTGTTTTTT.

The chain joins TRBV10-2 to TRBJ1-1, with 9 bases identical to TRBD1. Germline CDR1 and CDR2: WSHSY and SAAADI. Trimming took 6 bases from V and 8 from J; bases not matched to a gene: 10. The CDR3 spans 14 residues. The CDR3 sequence is CASRAQQGAGEAFF. The CDR3 DNA reads as TGCGCCAGCAGAGCTCAACAGGGGGCGGGGGAAGCTTTCTTT.

The J gene is TRBJ1-2, the V gene TRBV25-1; D is ambiguous. V lost 0 bases to trimming and J lost 5 bases, with 10 bases between them. The CDR3 runs 14 residues. The V gene's germline CDR1 is MGHDK and CDR2 SYGVNS. CDR3 sequence (DNA): TGTGCCAGCAGTGAATATAGCGGATCTTATGGCTACACCTTC. Translating it yields CASSEYSGSYGYTF.

This clone was observed a few times. This chain joins TRBV6-1 and TRBJ1-4, with 10 bases matching TRBD1. The CDR3 is made up of 17 amino acids. CDR1 MNHNS and CDR2 SASEGT come from the germline V gene. Unmatched junction bases numbered 5, after V lost 4 bases and J lost 0 bases. The DNA of the CDR3 is TGTGCCAGCAGTGTAGACAGGGGGCCTGCAACTAATGAAAAACTGTTTTTT. It translates to CASSVDRGPATNEKLFF.

The chain joins TRBV24-1 to TRBJ2-3, with 11 bases aligning to TRBD1. CDR1 is KGHDR and CDR2 is SFDVKD in the germline V gene. Unmatched junction bases numbered 6, after V lost 5 bases and J lost 3 bases. The CDR3 spans 16 residues. The CDR3 bases are TGTGCCACCAGTGCGCCCGGGACAGGGGGAACAGATACGCAGTATTTT. This translates into CATSAPGTGGTDTQYF.

This rearrangement joins TRBV7-3 to TRBJ2-2; D is unclear. This CDR3 has 14 amino acids. The germline V gene encodes CDR1 SGHTA and CDR2 FQGTGA. V was shortened by 4 bases and J by 5 bases, with 11 bases between the two germline ends. The CDR3, as DNA: TGTGCCAGCAGCTCTCTAGAAATAACCGGGGAGCTGTTTTTT. This codes for CASSSLEITGELFF.

The V gene is TRBV5-1, the J gene TRBJ2-7, with 7 bases aligning to TRBD1. V lost 3 bases and J lost 4; bases outside the gene matches: 10. Germline loops: CDR1 SGHRS, CDR2 YFSETQ. The CDR3 sequence is 15 residues long. As DNA, the CDR3 is TGCGCCAGCAGCTCAACTACGGGACAGAAATACGAGCAGTACTTC. Its protein is CASSSTTGQKYEQYF. Using reference TRBV5-1 and TRBJ2-7 for the parts outside the CDR3, the full variable domain is KAGVTQTPRYLIKTRGQQVTLSCSPISGHRSVSWYQQTPGQGLQFLFEYFSETQRNKGNFPGRFSGRQFSNSRSEMNVSTLELGDSALYLCASSSTTGQKYEQYFGPGTRLTVT.

The chain links TRBV28 to TRBJ2-7, with a possible D match to TRBD2 (6 bases). In germline, CDR1 is MDHEN, CDR2 SYDVKM. The CDR3 is 14 amino acids. V was shortened by 7 bases and J by 1 base, with 14 bases between the two germline ends. CDR3 amino acids: CASTLPGLSYEQYF. For the CDR3, the DNA is TGTGCCAGCACCCTTCCGGGACTTTCCTACGAGCAGTACTTC.

The chain carries TRBV5-1 and TRBJ1-4, with 8 nucleotides matching TRBD1. With V trimmed by 0 bases and J by 11 bases, 6 bases remained unmatched. Per germline, CDR1 SGHRS and CDR2 YFSETQ. CDR3 length equals 14 residues. As DNA, the CDR3 is TGCGCCAGCAGCTTGGGGACAGGGAGGGATAAACTGTTTTTT. Protein: CASSLGTGRDKLFF.

The chain carries TRBV29-1 and TRBJ1-1; 8 bases match TRBD1. CDR1 is SQVTM and CDR2 is ANQGSEA in the germline V gene. The CDR3 loop spans 14 amino acids. V was pared by 1 base and J by 2 bases, with 3 bases of the junction left unmatched. The CDR3 reads CSVEVQGANTEAFF. CDR3 DNA sequence: TGCAGCGTTGAAGTGCAGGGGGCTAACACTGAAGCTTTCTTT.

The chain links TRBV2 to TRBJ2-7; D remains unclear. CDR3 length equals 14 residues. Trimming left V 6 bases short and J 2 bases short, with 14 bases between. Germline V lookup: CDR1 SNHLY, CDR2 FYNNEI. CDR3 in amino acids: CASRAVTSTYEQYF. CDR3 nucleotide sequence: TGTGCCAGCAGAGCCGTGACATCAACCTACGAGCAGTACTTC.

The chain has TRBV30 and TRBJ1-3; D not resolved. Deletions cut 2 bases from V and 0 bases from J, with 11 bases between. The CDR3 sequence is 15 residues long. In germline, CDR1 is GTSNPN, CDR2 SVGIG (reference sequence). This CDR3 reads CAWSPHGSSGNTIYF. For the CDR3, the DNA is TGTGCCTGGAGTCCCCACGGGAGCTCTGGAAACACCATATATTTT.